This entry features one T cell receptor beta chain sequence. Its antigen is undetermined. The identical CDR3 is also encoded by other nucleotide sequences in the sample. The CDR3 covers 13 residues. V dropped 2 bases and J dropped 4 bases, with 11 bases sitting between them. The germline V gene encodes CDR1 GTSNPN and CDR2 SVGIG (reference sequence). TCRdb's copy holds only in-frame clones and misses some; the assay was immunoSEQ multiplex PCR. The table shows 400,000 to 500,000 clones, with roughly 90% occurring only once. Treatment in this sample: around 19 received Ad26.COV2.S at low or high dose, single or two shots; 5 received placebo; per-sample allocation not given. At day 63 after the first vaccine or placebo injection, samples were drawn. This record comes from a study of Ad26.COV2.S vaccination and SARS-CoV-2 variants. Findings and caveats of the study: Compared with placebo recipients, vaccine recipients had higher spike-specific TCR breadth. Analyses of TCR breadth and depth may have underestimated total T cell responses.

The origin of this receptor is a person between 18 and 60 years old who received the Ad26.COV2.S COVID-19 vaccine or a placebo. Sequencing was performed on peripheral blood, taken in a trial of Ad26.COV2.S vaccine versus placebo. The chain couples TRBV30 to TRBJ1-2, with D tentatively TRBD1 (5 bases). The CDR3 coding sequence is TGTGCCTGGAGTCCTGGGGGGGTCTATGGCTACACCTTC. Protein sequence: CAWSPGGVYGYTF.